The next 20 T cell receptor beta chains were all read from a single sample in a study of blood T cell repertoires in COVID-19. Assay used: immunoSEQ multiplex PCR; TCRdb lists only in-frame clones, some missing. This sample has 15,000 to 20,000 clones, with roughly 87% found just once. The sequencing sample was made of peripheral blood. The receptors here all came from a human donor in a cohort sampled during active COVID-19.

This clone has only one observation. The V call is TRBV6-5, the J call TRBJ1-1; D perhaps matches TRBD1 (6 bases). The CDR3 is made up of 12 amino acids. Germline V gives CDR1 MNHEY, CDR2 SVGAGI. V shed 5 bases and J shed 9 bases, with 13 bases lying between them. This CDR3 is CASSTDRRQAFF. The CDR3 nucleotides are TGTGCCAGCAGTACCGACAGGAGGCAAGCTTTCTTT.

V and J are TRBV7-2 and TRBJ2-3, with 10 bases lining up with TRBD2. V lost 3 bases to trimming and J lost 1 base; unmatched junction nucleotides: 1. The length of the CDR3 is 15 residues. Looked up from germline, CDR1 is SGHTA and CDR2 is FQGNSA. The CDR3 DNA follows: TGTGCCAGCAGCTTTAGCGGGGGGCGCACAGATACGCAGTATTTT. Its translation is CASSFSGGRTDTQYF.

This clone is termed medium-sized. The chain employs TRBV5-4 and TRBJ2-7, with TRBD1 matching 7 bases. The J segment lost 4 bases and the V segment lost 0 bases, leaving 4 bases of the junction unmatched. Germline V gene data show CDR1 as SGHNT and CDR2 as YYREEE (reference sequence). The CDR3 totals 14 residues. In nucleotides, the CDR3 is TGTGCCAGCAGCTTGGGAGGGGGCATTTACGAGCAGTACTTC. Its translation: CASSLGGGIYEQYF.

CDR3 coding DNA: TGTGCCAGCAGCTCCACCCGGACTAGCGGGGGGGCAGATACGCAGTATTTT. It translates to CASSSTRTSGGADTQYF. The chain has TRBV5-8 and TRBJ2-3; 15 nucleotides agree with TRBD2. After removal of 3 bases from V and 4 bases from J, the junction contained 6 bases not matched to a gene. Germline V CDR1 and CDR2: SGHTS, YDEGEE. CDR3 size: 17 residues.

The chain combines TRBV5-1 with TRBJ2-2, with D maybe TRBD1 (6 bases). The CDR3 runs 16 residues. The germline CDR1 and CDR2 sequences are SGHRS and YFSETQ. Trimming removed 3 bases from V and 0 bases from J, with 12 bases in between. CDR3 nucleotides: TGCGCCAGCAGCTCTCAGGGGCCAGCGAACACCGGGGAGCTGTTTTTT. Translating gives CASSSQGPANTGELFF.

The chain links TRBV5-1 to TRBJ2-2; D ambiguous. Trimming pared 6 bases from V and 0 bases from J, leaving 9 bases between. Per the germline V gene, CDR1 is SGHRS and CDR2 is YFSETQ. This CDR3 contains 14 residues. The DNA for the CDR3 is TGCGCCAGCACCCCTGCGTCGAACACCGGGGAGCTGTTTTTT. Its translation: CASTPASNTGELFF.

The rearrangement uses TRBV19 and TRBJ1-2; D not certain. There are 11 residues in the CDR3. Trimming took 6 bases from V and 1 from J, leaving 3 bases between them. The germline gives CDR1 LNHDA, CDR2 SQIVND (reference sequence). This CDR3 reads CASSLNYGYTF. The CDR3 DNA is TGTGCCAGTAGCCTTAACTATGGCTACACCTTC.

The chain joins TRBV12-3 or TRBV12-4 to TRBJ1-2; D is possibly TRBD1 (5 bases). Between the trimmed V and J ends, which lost 5 bases and 8 bases, there was a span of 12 bases. The CDR3 spans 12 residues. The CDR3 protein is CASSGQGWGYTF. The CDR3 DNA is TGTGCCAGCAGTGGTCAGGGATGGGGCTACACCTTC.

This clone was observed a few times. The gene calls are TRBV6-6 and TRBJ2-1, with TRBD2 as a possible D gene (6 bases). The length of the CDR3 is 14 residues. CDR1 is MNHNY, CDR2 SVGAGI, per germline (reference sequence). V was shortened by 6 bases and J by 4 bases, with 13 bases between the two germline ends. CDR3 in amino acids: CASSRDAGYNEQFF. Here the CDR3 DNA reads TGTGCCAGCAGCCGGGACGCGGGATACAATGAGCAGTTCTTC.

The chain is built from TRBV27 and TRBJ1-1; weak D call: TRBD1 (5 bases). The CDR3 length is 12 residues. Germline V gene data show CDR1 as MNHEY and CDR2 as SMNVEV (reference sequence). Trimming stripped 7 bases from V and 3 bases from J, with 9 bases between. In nucleotides, the CDR3 is TGTGCCAGCAAATCAGGGTACACTGAAGCTTTCTTT. As protein: CASKSGYTEAFF.

The CDR3 here is CADYRTVNTEAFF. CDR3 DNA sequence: TGTGCCGACTACCGGACGGTGAACACTGAAGCTTTCTTT. This chain uses TRBV2 with TRBJ1-1, with D unclear. CDR3 size: 13 residues. CDR1 SNHLY and CDR2 FYNNEI come from the germline V gene. V was shortened by 11 bases and J by 0 bases, with 13 bases between the two germline ends.

The CDR3 loop reads CASSRGAVDLGELFF. CDR3 bases: TGTGCCAGCAGTCGGGGGGCTGTGGATTTAGGGGAGCTGTTTTTT. This chain joins TRBV2 and TRBJ2-2; perhaps TRBD2 as D (7 bases). CDR1 is SNHLY, CDR2 FYNNEI, per germline. The CDR3 has 15 residues. V was trimmed by 5 bases and J by 8 bases, leaving 18 bases between them.

The chain recombines TRBV18 with TRBJ2-3; 10 bases match TRBD1. The CDR3 is 16 residues long. V dropped 6 bases and J dropped 5; count of bases not matched to a gene: 11. CDR1 and CDR2 from the germline V gene are KGHSH and LQKENI. The CDR3 DNA sequence: TGTGCCAGCTCTCCAAGTCGACAGGGGGCGGGAGATACGCAGTATTTT. Its translation is CASSPSRQGAGDTQYF.

The chain has TRBV27 and TRBJ2-1, with D possibly TRBD2 on 6 matching bases. Germline loops: CDR1 MNHEY, CDR2 SMNVEV (reference sequence). The CDR3 runs 14 residues. Trimming took 2 bases from V and 9 from J, leaving 14 bases between them. The CDR3 sequence: CASSLLQTGVEQFF. Here the CDR3 DNA reads TGTGCCAGCAGTTTACTCCAGACGGGGGTTGAGCAGTTCTTC.

The V call is TRBV25-1, the J call TRBJ1-5; no reliable D call. V was clipped by 5 bases and J by 3 bases, with 8 bases between them. The CDR3 length is 13 residues. Germline V gives CDR1 MGHDK, CDR2 SYGVNS. The CDR3 is CASSPRDNQPQHF. In DNA form, the CDR3 reads TGTGCCAGCAGTCCGAGAGACAATCAGCCCCAGCATTTT. The whole variable domain, remainder taken from reference TRBV25-1 and TRBJ1-5, is EADIYQTPRYLVIGTGKKITLECSQTMGHDKMYWYQQDPGMELHLIHYSYGVNSTEKGDLSSESTVSRIRTEHFPLTLESARPSHTSQYLCASSPRDNQPQHFGDGTRLSIL.

This rearrangement joins TRBV6-6 to TRBJ2-1; 7 nucleotides line up with TRBD1. Germline values: CDR1 MNHNY, CDR2 SVGAGI (reference sequence). The trim removed 6 bases at V and 8 bases at J, leaving 4 bases unmatched. CDR3 length: 12 residues. This CDR3 reads CASSPQGHEQFF. CDR3 nucleotides: TGTGCCAGCAGCCCACAGGGGCATGAGCAGTTCTTC.

The chain has TRBV18 and TRBJ2-2, with a tentative D call TRBD2 (7 bases). The CDR3 runs 15 residues. The ends were cut back, 1 base at V and 9 bases at J, with 15 bases in the middle. Germline CDR1 KGHSH, CDR2 LQKENI. This CDR3 reads CASSPLGRGPRELFF. For the CDR3, the DNA is TGTGCCAGCTCACCACTGGGGCGGGGGCCCCGGGAGCTGTTTTTT.

The chain combines TRBV27 with TRBJ2-7; D not resolved. CDR3 length: 11 residues. Germline V gene data show CDR1 as MNHEY and CDR2 as SMNVEV (reference sequence). V lost 7 bases and J 4 bases, leaving 8 bases between the germline ends. CDR3 amino acids: CASIGGYEQYF. CDR3 nucleotide sequence: TGTGCCAGCATAGGCGGTTACGAGCAGTACTTC.

This chain links TRBV15 with TRBJ2-3, with 10 positions matching TRBD2. The CDR3 totals 16 residues. The V gene's germline CDR1 is LNHNV and CDR2 YYDKDF (reference sequence). V trimming: 3 bases; J trimming: 1 base; junction bases outside the gene matches: 4. CDR3 protein: CATSSGLAVGTDTQYF. Written as DNA, the CDR3 is TGTGCCACCAGCAGCGGACTAGCGGTGGGCACAGATACGCAGTATTTT.

The chain carries TRBV7-2 and TRBJ2-5; D may be TRBD1 (6 bases). Per the germline V gene, CDR1 is SGHTA and CDR2 is FQGNSA. The CDR3 has 15 amino acids. V was pared by 5 bases and J by 5 bases, with 18 bases between. The CDR3 here is CASSLGDQGWETQYF. The CDR3 coding sequence is TGTGCCAGCAGCCTAGGGGATCAGGGGTGGGAGACCCAGTACTTC.